This T cell receptor beta chain was captured in a study of cytomegalovirus exposure and HLA in healthy donors. The PCR ran on 60 Vbeta and 13 Jbeta primers. The data were produced by immunoSEQ multiplex PCR, yet TCRdb's version contains in-frame clones alone and is incomplete. The table includes about 160,000 clones, roughly 85% detected once. The CDR3 has 15 residues. Trimming removed 2 bases from V and 8 bases from J, with 16 bases in between. The germline gives CDR1 SGHAT, CDR2 FQNNGV. The receptor was derived from a male donor in good health and CMV-seropositive. Sequencing was performed on PBMCs. The chain employs TRBV11-2 and TRBJ2-1; D is perhaps TRBD2 (6 bases). The CDR3 nucleotides read TGTGCCAGCAGCTTATCACTAGCTCCCTCCCATGAGCAGTTCTTC. This encodes CASSLSLAPSHEQFF.